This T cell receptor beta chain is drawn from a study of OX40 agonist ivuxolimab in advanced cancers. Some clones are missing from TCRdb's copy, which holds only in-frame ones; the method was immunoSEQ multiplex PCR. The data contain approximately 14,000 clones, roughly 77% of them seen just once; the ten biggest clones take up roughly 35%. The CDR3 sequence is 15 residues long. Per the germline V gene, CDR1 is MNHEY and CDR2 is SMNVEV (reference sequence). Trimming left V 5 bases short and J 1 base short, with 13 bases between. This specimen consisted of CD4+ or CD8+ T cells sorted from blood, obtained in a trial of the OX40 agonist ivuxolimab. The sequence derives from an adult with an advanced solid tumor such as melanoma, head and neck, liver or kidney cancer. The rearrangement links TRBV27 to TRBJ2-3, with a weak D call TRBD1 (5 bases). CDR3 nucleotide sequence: TGTGCCAGCAGTCAGCCGACAGAGGGCACAGATACGCAGTATTTT. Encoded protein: CASSQPTEGTDTQYF.